These 11 T cell receptor beta chains share one sample of origin, sequenced in a study of response to subunit inactivated influenza vaccine. MiXCR, applied by TCRdb to the RT-PCR reads, yields one record per CDR3 protein. The data show just under 550,000 distinct CDR3 sequences, less than 25% seen once. This sample also appeared in a second study, on T cells expressing NK-cell markers. From that paper: For TCR beta, cDNA was produced by 5'RACE template switching with UMIs.

The specimen comprised CD4+ T cells sorted from PBMCs, sampled 11 to 12 days after vaccination. These receptors all stem from a man aged 45 to 65 who received an inactivated influenza vaccine.

The DNA of the CDR3 is TGTGCCAGCAGCCAGGGGGACAGGGGTTCTCATGAAAAACTGTTTTTT. Translating it yields CASSQGDRGSHEKLFF. This chain links TRBV4-2 with TRBJ1-4; 10 nucleotides match TRBD1. The CDR3 is 16 amino acids. CDR1 and CDR2 from the germline V gene are LGHNA and YNFKEQ. V was clipped by 3 bases and J by 6 bases; unmatched bases: 7.

The CDR3 protein is CAISENGYTEAFF. The DNA of the CDR3 is TGTGCCATCAGTGAGAACGGATACACTGAAGCTTTCTTT. The genes are TRBV10-3 and TRBJ1-1; D gene unclear. V lost 2 bases and J 3 bases, leaving 7 bases between the germline ends. The V gene's germline CDR1 is ENHRY and CDR2 SYGVKD. CDR3 size: 13 residues.

The CDR3 loop is CAISLGTSTDTQYF. In DNA, the CDR3 is TGTGCCATCAGTTTAGGGACTAGCACAGATACGCAGTATTTT. The chain has TRBV10-3 and TRBJ2-3, with a possible D match to TRBD2 (6 bases). Trimming took off 5 bases at V and 0 bases at J, with 9 bases between the two ends. Germline CDR1 is ENHRY and CDR2 is SYGVKD. This CDR3 contains 14 residues.

The chain couples TRBV5-1 to TRBJ2-5; D may be TRBD1 (6 bases). The CDR3 is made up of 14 amino acids. With 0 bases removed from V and 5 bases from J, the gap between germline ends came to 11 bases. Germline CDR1 and CDR2: SGHRS and YFSETQ. The chain's CDR3 is CASSLAGRGETQYF. Here the CDR3 DNA reads TGCGCCAGCAGCTTGGCCGGCAGGGGTGAGACCCAGTACTTC.

The chain links TRBV28 to TRBJ2-3; D gene uncertain. The CDR3 is made up of 13 amino acids. V was clipped by 6 bases and J by 10 bases, with 17 bases between them. Germline CDR1 and CDR2: MDHEN and SYDVKM. CDR3 amino acids: CASSLTSTQAQYF. The CDR3 DNA follows: TGTGCCAGCAGCCTTACTTCCACCCAGGCGCAGTATTTT.

The chain has TRBV7-3 and TRBJ2-7; the D gene is possibly TRBD2 (6 bases). The V gene lost 5 bases and the J gene lost 5 bases, with 13 bases spanning the gap. The germline V gene encodes CDR1 SGHTA and CDR2 FQGTGA. The CDR3 has 13 amino acids. CDR3 region: CASSPGLPHEQYF. The CDR3 nucleotides are TGTGCCAGCAGCCCGGGACTGCCCCACGAGCAGTACTTC.

The chain joins TRBV6-1 to TRBJ1-1, with 11 bases fitting TRBD1. Germline CDR1 is MNHNS and CDR2 is SASEGT. V gave up 6 bases and J gave up 5 bases; unmatched junction bases: 8. The CDR3 sequence is 15 residues long. The CDR3 DNA is TGTGCCAGCAGGACGGACAGGGGGCGGAGGACTGAAGCTTTCTTT. Protein sequence: CASRTDRGRRTEAFF.

This clonotype was picked up a small number of times. J is TRBJ2-2 and V is TRBV24-1; 7 nucleotides agree with TRBD2. The germline gives CDR1 KGHDR, CDR2 SFDVKD. V dropped 5 bases and J dropped 5; count of bases not matched to a gene: 4. CDR3 length: 14 amino acids. The chain's CDR3 is CATSGGSNTGELFF. In DNA, the CDR3 is TGTGCCACCAGTGGCGGGAGCAATACCGGGGAGCTGTTTTTT.

The chain has TRBV7-2 and TRBJ2-1; TRBD1 aligns across 8 bases. V was pared by 5 bases and J by 9 bases, with 12 bases of the junction left unmatched. This CDR3 is built from 15 residues. Germline CDR1 reads SGHTA; CDR2 reads FQGNSA. This CDR3 is CASSPRDRWVAEQFF. Here the CDR3 DNA reads TGTGCCAGCAGCCCCAGGGACAGGTGGGTAGCTGAGCAGTTCTTC.

In its sample, this clonotype was seen a few times. This sequence joins TRBV12-3 or TRBV12-4 and TRBJ1-1; D gene uncertain. V was clipped by 3 bases and J by 0 bases, with 8 bases between them. The CDR3 is 14 residues long. In DNA, the CDR3 is TGTGCCAGCAGTTTCGTCAGTATGAACACTGAAGCTTTCTTT. This translates into CASSFVSMNTEAFF.

This rearrangement joins TRBV3-1 to TRBJ2-1; no firm D call. The V end was cut by 2 bases, the J end by 4 bases, with 12 bases between. CDR1 is LGHDT and CDR2 is YNNKEL in the germline V gene (reference sequence). CDR3 length equals 15 residues. The chain's CDR3 is CASSQIGRVYNEQFF. CDR3 DNA: TGTGCCAGCAGCCAAATAGGACGGGTGTACAATGAGCAGTTCTTC.